This T cell receptor (beta chain) was observed in a study of blood T cell repertoires in COVID-19. CDR3 size: 15 residues. Trimming took 7 bases from V and 4 from J; bases not matched to a gene: 7. Germline lookup yields CDR1 MNHEY and CDR2 SVGAGI. Here immunoSEQ multiplex PCR was the method, and the copy in TCRdb shows in-frame clones only, minus some. The data hold fewer than 120,000 clones, with 76% observed a single time. The sequencing sample was made of peripheral blood. The chain couples TRBV6-5 to TRBJ2-2; 9 bases map to TRBD2. The TCR comes from a woman at least 80 years old with acute or convalescent COVID-19. The CDR3 DNA reads as TGTGCCAGCACAATGACTAGCGGAGTCACCGGGGAGCTGTTTTTT. Amino acid sequence: CASTMTSGVTGELFF.